These T cell receptor beta chains were read from a single sample in a study of blood T cells in healthy people across ages. One entry per CDR3 protein, called by TCRdb with MiXCR from the 5' RACE reads. The table lists roughly 2 million distinct CDR3 sequences, just under 50% of them singletons. Specimen: blood. These receptor sequences come from a woman aged 40 to 50 in good health. Both conserved end residues are part of each CDR3.

j_gene | v_gene | CDR3aa
TRBJ2-3 | TRBV6-1 | CASSELWGAKDTQYF
TRBJ2-5 | TRBV4-2 | CASSQDKNSPSFGVRETQYF
TRBJ2-4 | TRBV4-1 | CASSQTGDGTKNIQYF
TRBJ2-1 | TRBV7-2 | CASNMTSGPYNEQFF
TRBJ2-3 | TRBV6-4 | CASSVDFTDTQYF
TRBJ2-4 | TRBV14 | CASSHGGIQYF
TRBJ2-1 | TRBV6-4 | CASSVSSGGAYEQFF
TRBJ2-1 | TRBV6-2/TRBV6-3 | CASTRSDNEQFF
TRBJ2-1 | TRBV20-1 | CSARDSGQGLFSYNEQFF
TRBJ2-1 | TRBV12-3/TRBV12-4 | CASRPGGDYNEQFF
TRBJ1-2 | TRBV5-1 | CASSLTSTGPGYGYTF
TRBJ2-1 | TRBV10-3 | CAISESDSGGYNEQFF
TRBJ2-3 | TRBV12-3/TRBV12-4 | CASSPWTSGSTDTQYF
TRBJ1-5 | TRBV20-1 | CSARESGAHQPQHF
TRBJ1-2 | TRBV4-2 | CASSLVTGENYGYTF
TRBJ2-1 | TRBV25-1 | CASSRGEPYNEQFF
TRBJ1-5 | TRBV20-1 | CSAGSGGQQPQHF
TRBJ2-5 | TRBV10-2 | CASSEAWGGETQYF
TRBJ2-5 | TRBV7-6 | CASSSPIEAQYF
TRBJ2-5 | TRBV12-5 | CASGFSLGGGSQETQYF
TRBJ2-1 | TRBV4-2 | CASSQESSGAKQFF
TRBJ2-3 | TRBV24-1 | CATSDPGRTDTLYF
TRBJ1-1 | TRBV5-1 | CASSYGDRGLRDTEAFF
TRBJ2-5 | TRBV21-1 | CASSQGGVGTPRETQYF
TRBJ1-1 | TRBV11-2 | CASSSAPRANTEAFF
TRBJ1-1 | TRBV10-3 | CAISVDREGKAFF
TRBJ2-5 | TRBV27 | CASKGIKGGKGQETQYF
TRBJ1-2 | TRBV2 | CASSVRWTEFYGYTF
- | TRBV5-1 | CASSRRTGEYEQYF
TRBJ1-4 | TRBV6-2/TRBV6-3 | CASSGTGLPFNEKLFF
TRBJ2-3 | TRBV9 | CASSAVPGGTDTQYF
TRBJ2-3 | TRBV6-5 | CASSYSWGGSDTQYF
TRBJ2-7 | TRBV7-9 | CASSHKLFSYEQYF
TRBJ1-4 | TRBV20-1 | CSASWVQGWENEKLFF
TRBJ2-1 | TRBV27 | CASSRPLAEQFF
TRBJ1-6 | TRBV4-3 | CASSLDASLDSPLHF
TRBJ2-7 | TRBV6-5 | CASSPDRAAGEQYF
TRBJ1-6 | TRBV9 | CASSQTGDSPLHF
TRBJ2-5 | TRBV5-1 | CASSLVGLRSEETQYF
TRBJ2-5 | TRBV4-2 | CASSQEWLRETQYF
TRBJ2-5 | TRBV10-1 | CASSAAGALRETQYF
TRBJ2-4 | TRBV15 | CATSSQDLAKNIQYF
TRBJ2-3 | TRBV7-9 | CASSLGTSDTQYF
TRBJ1-6 | TRBV7-2 | CASSPEGRGNSPLHF
TRBJ2-7 | TRBV10-3 | CAISESPTNSYEQYF
TRBJ2-3 | TRBV5-1 | CASREGAGPDTQYF
TRBJ1-1 | TRBV7-9 | CASSLVTLDSYAEAFF